This T cell receptor (beta chain) was retrieved from a study of blood T cell repertoires in COVID-19 (dated by TCRdb to 2018 to 2020). About the full investigation: Collaborator samples came from the United States, Italy and Spain and covered acute and convalescent phases of COVID-19. The material from the prospective study consisted of cDNA or gDNA derived from T cells, B-cell-depleted T cells, or PBMCs. Deeply sampled blood TCRbeta repertoires from subjects exposed to, actively infected with, or recovered from COVID-19 were included in the dataset. A freely available public database, intended as a resource for researchers studying the immune response to SARS-CoV-2, is where the repertoires were released. Samples were obtained from the ongoing ImmuneRACE study (first 160 participants) and from 1,200 or so subjects provided by 6 global collaborators. A de-identified subject ID, COVID-19 status, age in years and sex were almost always included in the sample metadata. Where available, HLA class I and class II types were taken from metadata supplied by the sample provider and were not determined by assay-based typing. On the study overall, not on this receptor specifically: The quantity of clinical and demographic metadata differed by source and by participant and was supplied without curation.

Points on this clone: Its antigen remains unidentified. One base away there is no much larger clone; base qualities are not given.

The CDR3 measures 14 amino acids from cysteine to phenylalanine. The sequence is cut down to CDR3 DNA, 42 bases in frame from base 1. V and J are trimmed by 8 bases and 0 bases, and the gene matches miss 3 bases of the junction. The germline V gene encodes CDR1 MDHEN and CDR2 SYDVKM. The immunoSEQ Assay, a bias-controlled multiplex PCR, was used to amplify TCRbeta CDR3 regions from genomic DNA. The original pipeline was this. Within the assay, amplification of reference gene primers was used to estimate how many nucleated cells each sample contained. Sequence reads were collapsed and filtered to measure the absolute abundance of every unique TCRbeta CDR3 rearrangement. For each sample, productive Simpson clonality was calculated as the square root of Simpson's diversity index across productive rearrangements. TCRdb stores this immuneACCESS table with in-frame sequences only. Part of the clones is absent; in the studies checked, under half of the shortfall reflects unresolved V genes, and no reason is known for the rest. The V and J calls and clone size come from that table; D and trimming were worked out from the DNA. This sample holds around 190,000 clones; under 80% were observed only once. Approximately 13% of the sample is held by the ten biggest clonotypes.

Each collaborating institution followed its own protocols to collect whole blood in K2EDTA tubes. For TCRbeta analysis, collaborator samples were shipped as frozen whole blood, as isolated PBMCs, or as DNA extracted from either sample type. Sample: peripheral blood. The sequence derives from a woman aged 45-65 years with acute or convalescent COVID-19. Recombination joined TRBV28 with TRBJ1-3, with 8 central nucleotides matching TRBD1. The sequence in DNA is TGTGCCAGCCGCGACAGGGGCTCTGGAAACACCATATATTTT. This sequence encodes CASRDRGSGNTIYF.